In its sample, the clone carrying this TCR beta chain was seen once. The antigen is not known. All of the donors were Caucasians in good health. The length of the CDR3 is 18 residues. Germline CDR1 is SGHVT and CDR2 is SQSDAQ. The V gene lost 9 bases and the J gene lost 0 bases, with 21 bases spanning the gap. This entry belongs to a study of identical twins. Study-wide points: Models came in too low on out-of-frame TCR alpha sharing in monozygotic twins.

In TCRdb, the 5' RACE reads were re-called with MiXCR into one record per CDR3 protein. The profile shows more than 400,000 distinct CDR3 sequences, approximately 14% of them singletons. The sample was also linked to a second study, of yellow fever vaccine responses in identical twins.

The gene calls are TRBV7-4 and TRBJ1-6, with D hard to call. The TCR comes from a woman aged 18-29 years in good health. The material sequenced was CD4+ T cells sorted from blood. The chain's CDR3 is CARRPFLTGSSYNSPLHF. The CDR3 bases are TGTGCCAGGAGACCATTTCTCACTGGGAGCTCCTATAATTCACCCCTCCACTTT.